This T cell receptor (beta chain) is from a study of blood T cells in healthy people across ages. To note about this clonotype: The antigen is not known.

CDR3 length: 13 amino acids. The germline V gene has CDR1 SQVTM and CDR2 ANQGSEA. The trim removed 6 bases at V and 5 bases at J, leaving 9 bases unmatched. Study-level findings and limits: Compared with aged donors, long-lived donors showed fewer expanded clones, suggesting selection.

A J-beta primer mix and a sample-barcoded 5' primer were used in a second PCR of roughly 7 to 12 cycles. Using its own MiXCR run on the 5' RACE reads, TCRdb lists one record per CDR3 protein. The repertoire includes roughly 800,000 distinct CDR3 sequences, 53% of them detected once, and about 38% sits in the top ten. The sequence was obtained from a man older than 75 in good health. The V and J genes are TRBV29-1 and TRBJ2-7; 8 bases agree with TRBD1. The source material was blood. The CDR3 nucleotides are TGCAGCGTCGTTCGTGGGACAGGAGACGAGCAGTACTTC. Protein product: CSVVRGTGDEQYF.